Listed below are T cell receptor beta chains from one sample, sequenced in a study of patients and donors after allogeneic stem cell transplantation. TCRdb analysed the RT-PCR reads with MiXCR anew, one entry per CDR3 protein. Of some 880,000 distinct CDR3 sequences in the sample, roughly 18% were seen once. Sequenced input: blood, either unsorted or a sorted T cell fraction (not recorded which). The origin of the receptors is a human donor who was either an allogeneic HSCT recipient or a stem cell or donor lymphocyte infusion donor (not recorded which). It is not recorded whose cells these are; they may come from a transplant donor. Both conserved end residues are part of each CDR3. Each record gives: clone size, V gene, D gene, J gene, CDR3 protein, CDR3 DNA. A D gene is named only where the DNA matches it firmly. Size tells how often a clone was seen (once, few, many) or the class of an expanded clone, and some rows leave it out.

size: few
V: TRBV7-8
D: -
J: TRBJ2-3
CDR3: CASSLGGLDTQYF
DNA: TGTGCCAGCAGCTTAGGTGGCTTGGATACGCAGTATTTT

size: -
V: TRBV6-2/TRBV6-3
D: TRBD2
J: TRBJ2-1
CDR3: CASSYRGGIINEQFF
DNA: TGTGCCAGCAGTTACCGGGGGGGGATCATTAATGAGCAGTTCTTC

size: few
V: TRBV6-1
D: -
J: TRBJ1-1
CDR3: CASSRKGIEAFF
DNA: TGTGCCAGCAGTCGTAAAGGCATTGAAGCTTTCTTT

size: few
V: TRBV20-1
D: -
J: TRBJ2-3
CDR3: CSAPILLVQPDTQYF
DNA: TGCAGTGCTCCTATCTTGCTAGTCCAACCAGATACGCAGTATTTT

size: few
V: TRBV10-3
D: TRBD1
J: TRBJ1-2
CDR3: CAISYGQGKGGYTF
DNA: TGTGCCATCAGTTACGGACAGGGGAAAGGAGGCTACACCTTC

size: -
V: TRBV30
D: -
J: TRBJ1-1
CDR3: CAWSVTGRGTEAFF
DNA: TGTGCCTGGAGTGTAACAGGGCGGGGCACTGAAGCTTTCTTT

size: few
V: TRBV12-3/TRBV12-4
D: -
J: TRBJ1-2
CDR3: CASRGEFYGYTF
DNA: TGTGCCAGCAGAGGGGAGTTCTATGGCTACACCTTC

size: once
V: TRBV6-4
D: TRBD1
J: TRBJ2-2
CDR3: CASSDDRGLLTGELFF
DNA: TGTGCCAGCAGTGACGACAGGGGGCTTCTTACCGGGGAGCTGTTTTTT

size: -
V: TRBV21-1
D: -
J: TRBJ2-7
CDR3: CASRMTGTAYEQYF
DNA: TGTGCCAGCAGGATGACAGGGACGGCCTACGAGCAGTACTTC

size: few
V: TRBV27
D: TRBD1
J: TRBJ2-2
CDR3: CASTARGQGTGELFF
DNA: TGTGCCAGCACCGCCCGGGGACAGGGCACCGGGGAGCTGTTTTTT

size: -
V: TRBV20-1
D: -
J: TRBJ1-4
CDR3: CSAIEERWGGSEKLFF
DNA: TGCAGTGCCATAGAGGAAAGATGGGGCGGGAGTGAAAAACTGTTTTTT

size: few
V: TRBV20-1
D: TRBD1
J: TRBJ2-3
CDR3: CSALDRARTDTQYF
DNA: TGCAGTGCCCTGGACAGGGCTCGCACAGATACGCAGTATTTT

size: -
V: TRBV12-3/TRBV12-4
D: -
J: TRBJ1-3
CDR3: CASSLGTREVSGNTIYF
DNA: TGTGCCAGCAGTTTAGGGACCCGGGAGGTCTCTGGAAACACCATATATTTT

size: many
V: TRBV10-3
D: -
J: TRBJ2-5
CDR3: CAIRSLQETQYF
DNA: TGTGCCATCAGGAGTCTCCAAGAGACCCAGTACTTC

size: few
V: TRBV30
D: TRBD1
J: TRBJ1-5
CDR3: CAWSRNRGSQPQHF
DNA: TGTGCCTGGAGTAGGAACAGGGGCAGTCAGCCCCAGCATTTT

size: -
V: TRBV4-3
D: -
J: TRBJ1-1
CDR3: CASRRDLANTEAFF
DNA: TGCGCCAGCAGACGGGACTTAGCGAACACTGAAGCTTTCTTT

size: -
V: TRBV7-9
D: TRBD1
J: TRBJ2-7
CDR3: CASSLAGTDSYEQCF
DNA: TGTGCCAGCAGCCTTGCAGGGACAGACTCCTACGAGCAGTGCTTC

size: few
V: TRBV24-1
D: TRBD2
J: TRBJ2-1
CDR3: CATSVTLGTSANEQFF
DNA: TGTGCCACCAGTGTCACTCTCGGGACTAGCGCCAATGAGCAGTTCTTC

size: -
V: TRBV11-2
D: TRBD2
J: TRBJ2-3
CDR3: CASSLWERGPSTDTQYF
DNA: TGTGCCAGCAGCTTGTGGGAGCGGGGCCCAAGCACAGATACGCAGTATTTT

size: -
V: TRBV7-9
D: TRBD2
J: TRBJ2-7
CDR3: CASSDEREGRDEQYF
DNA: TGTGCCAGCAGCGATGAGCGGGAGGGCAGGGACGAGCAGTACTTC

size: many
V: TRBV5-1
D: -
J: TRBJ1-1
CDR3: CASRPGGLDTEAFF
DNA: TGCGCCAGCAGGCCTGGTGGCCTGGACACTGAAGCTTTCTTT